This T cell receptor (beta chain) came from a study of T-cell reconstitution after alpha-beta-depleted transplantation in children. Study observations and caveats: Certain patients had high TCRbeta diversity at day 60, and it came from recipient T cells and thymic progenitors that survived. As was reported, about two months after transplant, alpha-beta T cells came from several hundred expanded graft clones. Counts and diversity of T cells one year after transplant came mostly from newly produced T cells.

Molecular barcoding with unique molecular identifiers was used for the TCRbeta library. TCRdb independently ran MiXCR on the PCR reads; one entry per CDR3 protein. The sample gives over 150,000 distinct CDR3 sequences, around 7% of which show up once; roughly 6% is in the top ten. This clonotype was found many times. The antigen remains undetermined. This CDR3 comprises 16 residues. CDR1 and CDR2 (germline): DFQATT, SNEGSKA (reference sequence). V shed 2 bases and J 0 bases; nucleotides not matched to a gene: 10. The input for sequencing was PBMCs, taken before TCRalphabeta/CD19-depleted stem cell transplant. The V gene is TRBV20-1, the J gene TRBJ2-7, with 7 positions matching TRBD2. This receptor was obtained from a boy aged 2-15 years with acute lymphoblastic leukemia, due to receive a stem cell transplant. The chain's CDR3 is CSARKFSGPSSYEQYF. The DNA of the CDR3 is TGCAGTGCTAGAAAATTTAGCGGGCCGAGCTCCTACGAGCAGTACTTC.